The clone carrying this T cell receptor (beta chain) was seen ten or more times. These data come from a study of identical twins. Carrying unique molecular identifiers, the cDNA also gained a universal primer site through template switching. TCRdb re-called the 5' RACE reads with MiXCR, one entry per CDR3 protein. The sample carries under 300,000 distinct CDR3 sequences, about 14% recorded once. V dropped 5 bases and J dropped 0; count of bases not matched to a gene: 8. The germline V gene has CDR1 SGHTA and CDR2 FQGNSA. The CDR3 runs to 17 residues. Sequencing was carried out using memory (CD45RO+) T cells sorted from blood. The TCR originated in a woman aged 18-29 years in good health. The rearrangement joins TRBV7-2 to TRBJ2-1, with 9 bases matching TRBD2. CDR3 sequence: CASSGAASGTSYNEQFF. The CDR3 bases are TGTGCCAGCAGCGGGGCGGCTAGCGGGACCTCCTACAATGAGCAGTTCTTC.